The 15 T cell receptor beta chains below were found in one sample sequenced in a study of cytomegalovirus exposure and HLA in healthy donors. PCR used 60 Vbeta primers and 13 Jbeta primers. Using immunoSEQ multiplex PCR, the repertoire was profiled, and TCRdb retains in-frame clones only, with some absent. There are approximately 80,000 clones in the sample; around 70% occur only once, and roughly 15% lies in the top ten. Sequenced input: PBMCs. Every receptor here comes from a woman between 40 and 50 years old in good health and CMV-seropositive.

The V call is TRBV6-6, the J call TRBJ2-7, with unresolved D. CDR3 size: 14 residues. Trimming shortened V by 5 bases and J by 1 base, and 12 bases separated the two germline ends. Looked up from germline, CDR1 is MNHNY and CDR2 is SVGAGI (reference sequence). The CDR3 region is CASSPRARSYEQYF. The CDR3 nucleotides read TGTGCCAGCAGTCCTCGAGCTAGGTCCTACGAGCAGTACTTC.

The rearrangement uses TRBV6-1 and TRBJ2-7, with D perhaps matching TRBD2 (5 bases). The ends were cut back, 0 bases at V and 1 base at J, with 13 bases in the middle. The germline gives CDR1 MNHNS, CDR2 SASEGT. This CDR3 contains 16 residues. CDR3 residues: CASSEAGAMGSYEQYF. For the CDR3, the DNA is TGTGCCAGCAGTGAAGCGGGAGCTATGGGATCCTACGAGCAGTACTTC.

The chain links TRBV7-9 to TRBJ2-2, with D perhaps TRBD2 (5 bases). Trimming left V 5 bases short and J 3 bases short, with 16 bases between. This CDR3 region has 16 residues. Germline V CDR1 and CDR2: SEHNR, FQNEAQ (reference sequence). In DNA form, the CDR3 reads TGTGCCAGCAGCCCGCAAGAGACGGACTACACCGGGGAGCTGTTTTTT. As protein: CASSPQETDYTGELFF. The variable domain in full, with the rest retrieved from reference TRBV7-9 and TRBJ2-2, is DTGVSQNPRHKITKRGQNVTFRCDPISEHNRLYWYRQTLGQGPEFLTYFQNEAQLEKSRLLSDRFSAERPKGSFSTLEIQRTEQGDSAMYLCASSPQETDYTGELFFGEGSRLTVL.

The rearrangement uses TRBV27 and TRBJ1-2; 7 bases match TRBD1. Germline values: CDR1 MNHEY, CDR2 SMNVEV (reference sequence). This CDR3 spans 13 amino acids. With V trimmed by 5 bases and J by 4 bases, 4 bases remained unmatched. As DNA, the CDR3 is TGTGCCAGCAGTGCGACAGGGACCTATGGCTACACCTTC. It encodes CASSATGTYGYTF.

DNA for the CDR3: TGTGCCAGCAGCCTATTACTCTTAGCGGGAGGGCCGCTGGGGGAGCTGTTTTTT. The encoded protein is CASSLLLLAGGPLGELFF. The chain uses TRBV5-4 and TRBJ2-2; 11 bases match TRBD2. Germline CDR1 and CDR2: SGHNT and YYREEE (reference sequence). The CDR3 contains 18 residues. Germline trimming cut 4 bases from V and 8 bases from J; bases unmatched to any gene: 16.

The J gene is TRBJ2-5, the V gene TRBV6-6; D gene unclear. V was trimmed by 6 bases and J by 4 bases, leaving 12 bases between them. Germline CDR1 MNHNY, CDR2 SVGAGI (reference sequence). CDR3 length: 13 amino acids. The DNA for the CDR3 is TGTGCCAGCAGGGTAAGGAGTGGAGAGACCCAGTACTTC. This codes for CASRVRSGETQYF.

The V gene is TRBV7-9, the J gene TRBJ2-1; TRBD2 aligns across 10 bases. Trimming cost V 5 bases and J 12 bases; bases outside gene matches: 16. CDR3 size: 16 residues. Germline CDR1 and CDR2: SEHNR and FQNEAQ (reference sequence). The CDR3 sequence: CASSPVASGSIRGQFF. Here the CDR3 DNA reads TGTGCCAGCAGCCCTGTTGCTAGCGGGAGTATCCGAGGGCAGTTCTTC.

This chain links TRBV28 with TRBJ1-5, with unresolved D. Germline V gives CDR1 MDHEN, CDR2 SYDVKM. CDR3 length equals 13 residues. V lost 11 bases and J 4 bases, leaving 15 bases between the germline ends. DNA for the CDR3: TGTGCCGTCAGCGTCGAAGGTAATCAGCCCCAGCATTTT. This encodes CAVSVEGNQPQHF.

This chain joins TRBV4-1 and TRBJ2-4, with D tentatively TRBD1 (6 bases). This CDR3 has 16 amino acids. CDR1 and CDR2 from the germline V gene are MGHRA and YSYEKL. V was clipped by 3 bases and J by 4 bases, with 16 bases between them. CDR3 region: CASSHLTGRGKNIQYF. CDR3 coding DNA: TGCGCCAGCAGCCACCTAACAGGGAGAGGGAAAAACATTCAGTACTTC.

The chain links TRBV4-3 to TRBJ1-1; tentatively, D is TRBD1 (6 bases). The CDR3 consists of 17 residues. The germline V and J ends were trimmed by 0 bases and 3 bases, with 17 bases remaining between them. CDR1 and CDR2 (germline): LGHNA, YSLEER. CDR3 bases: TGCGCCAGCAGCCAAGATGTATCGGGGACAACCCACACTGAAGCTTTCTTT. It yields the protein CASSQDVSGTTHTEAFF.

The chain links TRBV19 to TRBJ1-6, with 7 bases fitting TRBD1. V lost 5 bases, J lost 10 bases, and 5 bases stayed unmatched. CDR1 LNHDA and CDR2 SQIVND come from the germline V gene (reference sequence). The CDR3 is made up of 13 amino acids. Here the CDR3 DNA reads TGTGCCAGTAGTTTCCAGGGGGGCTCACCCCTCCACTTT. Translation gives CASSFQGGSPLHF.

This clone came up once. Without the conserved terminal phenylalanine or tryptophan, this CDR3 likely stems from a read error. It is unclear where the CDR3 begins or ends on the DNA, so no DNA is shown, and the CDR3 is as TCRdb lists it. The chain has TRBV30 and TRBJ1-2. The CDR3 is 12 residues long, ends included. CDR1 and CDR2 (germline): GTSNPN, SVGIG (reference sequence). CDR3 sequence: CAWGRLDYGYTV.

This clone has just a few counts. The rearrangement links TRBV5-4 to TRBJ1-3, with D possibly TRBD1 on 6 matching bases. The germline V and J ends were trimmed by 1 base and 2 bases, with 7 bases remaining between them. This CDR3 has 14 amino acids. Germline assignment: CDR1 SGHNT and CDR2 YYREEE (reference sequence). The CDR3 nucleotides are TGTGCCAGCAGCTTGTCAGGGGCTGGAAACACCATATATTTT. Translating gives CASSLSGAGNTIYF.

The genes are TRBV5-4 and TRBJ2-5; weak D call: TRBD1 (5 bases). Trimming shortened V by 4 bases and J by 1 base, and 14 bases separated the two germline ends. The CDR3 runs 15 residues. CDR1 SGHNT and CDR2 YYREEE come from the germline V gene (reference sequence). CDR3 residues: CASSPPRQTQETQYF. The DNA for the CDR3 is TGTGCCAGCAGCCCCCCAAGACAGACCCAAGAGACCCAGTACTTC.

CDR3 protein: CASSPDVRVLNEQFF. DNA for the CDR3: TGTGCCAGCAGCCCCGATGTGAGGGTACTTAATGAGCAGTTCTTC. This chain uses TRBV28 with TRBJ2-1; maybe TRBD2 (5 bases). The CDR3 consists of 15 residues. V was pared by 6 bases and J by 7 bases, with 19 bases between. From germline, CDR1 is MDHEN and CDR2 SYDVKM.